The following is a TCR beta chain sequence with its context. The data were produced by immunoSEQ multiplex PCR, yet TCRdb's version contains in-frame clones alone and is incomplete. The data hold about 47,000 clones, with around 91% observed a single time. This sample was taken from a study of T cell changes during pregnancy in multiple sclerosis. Material: CD8+ T cells from peripheral blood mononuclear cells, obtained in the second trimester of pregnancy. The clonotype was recovered from a female donor with multiple sclerosis, enrolled in a pregnancy study.

The CDR3 loop reads CASRSLAGGQETQYF. Written as DNA, the CDR3 is TGTGCCAGCAGATCACTAGCGGGGGGGCAGGAGACCCAGTACTTC. The V gene is TRBV2, the J gene TRBJ2-5; 13 bases map to TRBD2. The CDR3 sequence is 15 residues long. Germline-derived CDR1 and CDR2 are SNHLY and FYNNEI. V dropped 6 bases and J dropped 5; count of bases not matched to a gene: 6. The full variable domain, its missing parts supplied by reference TRBV2 and TRBJ2-5, is EPEVTQTPSHQVTQMGQEVILRCVPISNHLYFYWYRQILGQKVEFLVSFYNNEISEKSEIFDDQFSVERPDGSNFTLKIRSTKLEDSAMYFCASRSLAGGQETQYFGPGTRLLVL.